The subject of this entry is one T cell receptor (beta chain). This clone is a singleton in its sample. Its cognate antigen has yet to be identified. There are no base qualities to consult, and no much larger clone falls within one base. V loses 5 bases of germline sequence and J loses 1 base, and the interval between the two ends is 3 bases. Measured from the cysteine to the phenylalanine, the CDR3 is 11 residues long. Only CDR3 DNA is held: 33 bases, read in frame from base 1. CDR1 and CDR2, per the germline V gene (reference sequence), are LGHDT and YNNKEL. These data originate in a study of control samples from healthy donors and cancer patients (TCRdb year 2020). To prepare the library, the immunoSEQ multiplex PCR assay was applied. TCRdb retrieved this table from immuneACCESS and kept in-frame rearrangements only. Not all clones are present; in checked studies, unresolved V genes account for under half, and no reason is known for the remainder. The sample records about 48,000 clones, over 90% of which are singletons. The top ten clones comprise about 20% of the sample.

Here the chain combines TRBV3-1 (or the pseudogene TRBV3-2) and TRBJ2-7, with the D segment identity uncertain. Sample: PBMCs. This sequence originates from a woman aged 45-60 years with head and neck cancer. The DNA sequence is given as TGTGCCAGCAGCGTGTCCTACGAGCAGTACTTC. This is translated as CASSVSYEQYF.